This T cell receptor (beta chain) originates from a study of blood T cell repertoires in COVID-19. Study details: Samples representing acute and convalescent COVID-19 were sourced from the United States, Italy and Spain.

Germline V gives CDR1 LGHDT, CDR2 YNNKEL (reference sequence). The V gene lost 3 bases and the J gene lost 4 bases, with 12 bases spanning the gap. This CDR3 has 15 residues. Authors' processing steps: Estimation of nucleated cell counts relied on the amplification of reference gene primers. Assay: immunoSEQ multiplex PCR; the TCRdb copy retains only in-frame clones and omits some. From that table come the V and J calls and clone size; the DNA was used to work out D and trimming. The table includes under 250,000 clones, around 86% detected once. Sequenced input: peripheral blood. This chain connects TRBV3-1 (or the pseudogene TRBV3-2) to TRBJ1-4; TRBD1 might be the D (6 bases). This clonotype originated in a woman older than 75 with COVID-19, enrolled during active disease. Here the CDR3 DNA reads TGTGCCAGCAGCCACGGGGGGCTTGATAATGAAAAACTGTTTTTT. Translating gives CASSHGGLDNEKLFF.